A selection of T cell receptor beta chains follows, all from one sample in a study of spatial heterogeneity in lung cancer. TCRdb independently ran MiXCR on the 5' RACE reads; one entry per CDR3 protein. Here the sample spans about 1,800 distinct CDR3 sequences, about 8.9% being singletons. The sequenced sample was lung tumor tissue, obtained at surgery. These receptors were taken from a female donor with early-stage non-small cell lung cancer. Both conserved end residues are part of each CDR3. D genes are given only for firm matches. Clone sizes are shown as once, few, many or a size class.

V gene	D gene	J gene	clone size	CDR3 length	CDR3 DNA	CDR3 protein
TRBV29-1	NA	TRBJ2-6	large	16	TGCACCCTTTCCCGGGCAGCCGACTCTGGGGCCAACGTCCTGACTTTC	CTLSRAADSGANVLTF
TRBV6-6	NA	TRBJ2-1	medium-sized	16	TGTGCCGCCAACACAGGGACATCGTCATCCTACAATGAGCAGTTCTTC	CAANTGTSSSYNEQFF
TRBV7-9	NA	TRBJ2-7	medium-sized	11	TGTGCCAGCAGCTTAAGCTCCGAGCAGTACTTC	CASSLSSEQYF
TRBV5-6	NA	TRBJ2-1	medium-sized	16	TGTGCCAGCAGCTGGGATAGGGGGGCCGCCTACAATGAGCAGTTCTTC	CASSWDRGAAYNEQFF